The 9 T cell receptor beta chains presented below share a single source sample, sequenced in a study of T cells in Graves' hyperthyroidism and ophthalmopathy. Using RNA transcripts as the source, TCR beta CDR3 regions were amplified. HTBI primers were the set used in a first-round RT-PCR of the TCR CDR3. TCRdb itself ran the multiplex PCR reads through MiXCR, one entry per CDR3 protein. The top ten hold about 30% of the sample, which has about 400,000 distinct CDR3 sequences, 15% seen once. Material: blood. The receptors shown here come from a woman younger than 45 with Graves' hyperthyroidism.

In its sample, this clonotype was seen a few times. This chain uses TRBV14 with TRBJ2-4; 7 bases fit TRBD2. Losses at the gene ends were 3 bases for V and 3 bases for J; bases not matched to a gene: 20. This CDR3 is built from 20 residues. Germline V gives CDR1 SGHDN, CDR2 FVKESK. The CDR3 coding sequence is TGTGCCAGCAGCCAGAAGTGGGAGGGAGAGGCGTCGGTGGGCAAAAACATTCAGTACTTC. It is translated as CASSQKWEGEASVGKNIQYF.

In this sample, this clonotype turned up many times. V is TRBV9 and J is TRBJ1-2; D is ambiguous. Germline lookup yields CDR1 SGDLS and CDR2 YYNGEE. Deletions cut 1 base from V and 0 bases from J, with 7 bases between. CDR3 size: 14 residues. CDR3 region: CASSVQAANYGYTF. DNA of the CDR3: TGTGCCAGCAGCGTACAAGCAGCTAACTATGGCTACACCTTC.

V and J are TRBV18 and TRBJ2-4, with D uncertain. The germline CDR1 and CDR2 sequences are KGHSH and LQKENI. Trimming took 2 bases from V and 2 from J, leaving 25 bases between them. This CDR3 has 20 residues. CDR3 in DNA: TGTGCCAGCTCACCATCTTCGGGCAGGCCTTGGGGAACTTCCAAAAACATTCAGTACTTC. Translation: CASSPSSGRPWGTSKNIQYF. The entire variable domain, with the rest obtained from reference TRBV18 and TRBJ2-4, is as follows: NAGVMQNPRHLVRRRGQEARLRCSPMKGHSHVYWYRQLPEEGLKFMVYLQKENIIDESGMPKERFSAEFPKEGPSILRIQQVVRGDSAAYFCASSPSSGRPWGTSKNIQYFGAGTRLSVL.

J is TRBJ2-1 and V is TRBV6-4, with a weak D call TRBD2 (5 bases). The V end lost 3 bases, the J end lost 2 bases, and 11 bases lay between the germline ends. Germline V lookup: CDR1 MRHNA, CDR2 SNTAGT. The CDR3 has 15 amino acids. The CDR3 loop reads CASSERLAAYNEQFF. The CDR3 DNA reads as TGTGCCAGCAGTGAACGTCTAGCAGCCTACAATGAGCAGTTCTTC.

A word on this clonotype: With a much larger clone just one base away, this may be a read error. The rearrangement uses TRBV27 and TRBJ2-7; D not resolved. This CDR3 has 13 amino acids. Germline CDR1 reads MNHEY; CDR2 reads SMNVEV (reference sequence). CDR3 protein: CASSPGPPYGQYF. CDR3 bases: TGTGCCAGCTCCCCCGGGCCCCCCTACGGGCAGTACTTC.

This clonotype was seen just once. The chain links TRBV4-1 to TRBJ2-7, with a tentative D call TRBD1 (5 bases). CDR3 length equals 16 residues. The germline V gene encodes CDR1 MGHRA and CDR2 YSYEKL. Trimming shortened V by 1 base and J by 4 bases, and 17 bases separated the two germline ends. The CDR3: CASSQGGAIVHYEQYF. CDR3 bases: TGCGCCAGCAGCCAAGGTGGGGCAATTGTCCATTACGAGCAGTACTTC.

This clonotype was detected only a few times. The chain carries TRBV6-1 and TRBJ1-5; possibly TRBD1 for D (5 bases). Germline CDR1 MNHNS, CDR2 SASEGT. This CDR3 has 16 residues. Deletions cut 6 bases from V and 1 base from J, with 16 bases between. CDR3 sequence: CASSPWGWDSNQPQHF. The CDR3 nucleotides are TGTGCCAGCAGCCCATGGGGTTGGGACAGCAATCAGCCCCAGCATTTT.

CDR3 protein: CASAVQGVFSHTGNTIYF. The CDR3, as DNA: TGTGCCAGCGCTGTGCAGGGTGTATTTTCTCACACTGGAAACACCATATATTTT. The chain carries TRBV7-8 and TRBJ1-3; D is possibly TRBD1 (5 bases). Looked up from germline, CDR1 is SGHVS and CDR2 is FQNEAQ. V was pared by 8 bases and J by 2 bases, with 25 bases between. CDR3 length equals 18 residues.

This clonotype came up many times. The chain joins TRBV18 to TRBJ2-7; D might be TRBD1 (6 bases). This CDR3 comprises 14 residues. Trimming cost V 6 bases and J 0 bases, with 12 bases left between them. CDR1 is KGHSH, CDR2 LQKENI, per germline. DNA for the CDR3: TGTGCCAGCTCTCAGGGGCAACTCTCCTACGAGCAGTACTTC. Encoded protein: CASSQGQLSYEQYF.